One sample yielded the 21 T cell receptor beta chains listed below, sequenced in a study of blood T cell repertoires in COVID-19. TCRdb's table, derived via immunoSEQ multiplex PCR, lists solely in-frame clones and lacks some. The table has about 100,000 clones, approximately 91% seen once. The sample consisted of peripheral blood. The receptor set was obtained from a man aged 45-65 years with acute or convalescent COVID-19.

The chain has TRBV24-1 and TRBJ1-3; the match to TRBD1 covers 10 bases. CDR1 and CDR2 from the germline V gene are KGHDR and SFDVKD. After removal of 3 bases from V and 6 bases from J, the junction contained 4 bases not matched to a gene. The length of the CDR3 is 15 residues. Written as DNA, the CDR3 is TGTGCCACCAGTGATGGGGGACAGGGGTCAAACACCATATATTTT. Protein sequence: CATSDGGQGSNTIYF.

Comments on this clone: Other DNA variants within this sample encode the same CDR3. The rearrangement uses TRBV9 and TRBJ2-2; the match to TRBD2 covers 8 bases. This CDR3 contains 15 residues. V lost 7 bases, J lost 3 bases, and 8 bases stayed unmatched. Germline CDR1 and CDR2: SGDLS and YYNGEE. The CDR3 loop reads CASSPGGADTGELFF. The CDR3 DNA reads as TGTGCCAGCTCCCCGGGGGGGGCGGACACCGGGGAGCTGTTTTTT.

The rearrangement joins TRBV18 to TRBJ2-7; 7 nucleotides match TRBD1. Germline V gives CDR1 KGHSH, CDR2 LQKENI. CDR3 size: 12 residues. V was clipped by 6 bases and J by 4 bases; unmatched bases: 3. CDR3 in DNA: TGTGCCAGCTCTCGGGACAGTTACGAGCAGTACTTC. Amino acid sequence: CASSRDSYEQYF. Drawing the rest from reference TRBV18 and TRBJ2-7, the complete variable domain is NAGVMQNPRHLVRRRGQEARLRCSPMKGHSHVYWYRQLPEEGLKFMVYLQKENIIDESGMPKERFSAEFPKEGPSILRIQQVVRGDSAAYFCASSRDSYEQYFGPGTRLTVT.

The V call is TRBV9, the J call TRBJ1-1; 9 bases map to TRBD1. The CDR3 consists of 14 residues. The germline V gene encodes CDR1 SGDLS and CDR2 YYNGEE. V shed 4 bases and J 1 base; nucleotides not matched to a gene: 2. The CDR3 nucleotides read TGTGCCAGCAGCTTGACAGGGGGGAACACTGAAGCTTTCTTT. Its protein product is CASSLTGGNTEAFF. Supplemented by reference TRBV9 and TRBJ1-1, the full variable domain reads DSGVTQTPKHLITATGQRVTLRCSPRSGDLSVYWYQQSLDQGLQFLIQYYNGEERAKGNILERFSAQQFPDLHSELNLSSLELGDSALYFCASSLTGGNTEAFFGQGTRLTVV.

V usage is TRBV29-1 and J usage is TRBJ2-7; possibly TRBD1 for D (6 bases). Trimming pared 1 base from V and 5 bases from J, leaving 12 bases between. From germline, CDR1 is SQVTM and CDR2 ANQGSEA. The CDR3 is 13 residues long. CDR3: CSVEAQGSDEQYF. As DNA, the CDR3 is TGCAGCGTTGAAGCGCAGGGGAGCGACGAGCAGTACTTC.

The chain is built from TRBV6-6 and TRBJ1-5; D may be TRBD1 (5 bases). Looked up from germline, CDR1 is MNHNY and CDR2 is SVGAGI (reference sequence). The CDR3 covers 14 residues. Trimming left V 6 bases short and J 0 bases short, with 9 bases between. CDR3 nucleotide sequence: TGTGCCAGCAGACAGACAGCTAGCAATCAGCCCCAGCATTTT. It yields the protein CASRQTASNQPQHF.

The chain couples TRBV5-1 to TRBJ2-7, with TRBD1 matching 10 bases. CDR1 and CDR2 from the germline V gene are SGHRS and YFSETQ. V lost 3 bases to trimming and J lost 5 bases; unmatched junction nucleotides: 8. The CDR3 is 15 amino acids. CDR3: CASSSGTGVYNEQYF. The CDR3 bases are TGCGCCAGCAGCTCAGGGACAGGGGTCTACAACGAGCAGTACTTC.

The chain uses TRBV23-1 and TRBJ1-3, with D perhaps matching TRBD1 (6 bases). TRBV23-1 is designated an ORF whose function remains uncertain. Trimming removed 0 bases at V and 0 bases at J, with 6 bases between. The CDR3 is 15 amino acids. CDR3 coding DNA: TGCGCCAGCAGTCAATCACAGGGCTCTGGAAACACCATATATTTT. It yields the protein CASSQSQGSGNTIYF.

This clone was found once. V is TRBV7-8 and J is TRBJ2-7, with 9 bases lining up with TRBD1. The germline V gene encodes CDR1 SGHVS and CDR2 FQNEAQ. The CDR3 is made up of 15 amino acids. V lost 8 bases, J lost 1 base, and 9 bases stayed unmatched. The CDR3 reads CASLHSGTGSYEQYF. The CDR3 DNA reads as TGTGCCAGCCTACATTCCGGGACAGGGTCCTACGAGCAGTACTTC.

The genes are TRBV7-2 and TRBJ2-3; possible D gene TRBD2, 6 bases. CDR1 and CDR2 (germline): SGHTA, FQGNSA. Trimming removed 5 bases at V and 3 bases at J, with 15 bases between. The CDR3 spans 15 residues. As DNA, the CDR3 is TGTGCCAGCAGCCCCTCGGCGGGGCGGACAGATACGCAGTATTTT. This sequence encodes CASSPSAGRTDTQYF.

V usage is TRBV6-4 and J usage is TRBJ1-1; D possibly corresponds to TRBD1 (6 bases). The V and J ends lost 7 bases and 3 bases respectively, with 24 bases between them. The germline V gene encodes CDR1 MRHNA and CDR2 SNTAGT. This CDR3 region has 17 residues. The CDR3 reads CASKLHGGATTDTEAFF. As DNA, the CDR3 is TGTGCCAGCAAATTACACGGGGGGGCGACGACCGACACTGAAGCTTTCTTT.

This chain links TRBV13 with TRBJ2-2, with TRBD1 as a possible D gene (6 bases). The V end lost 6 bases, the J end lost 4 bases, and 15 bases lay between the germline ends. The CDR3 covers 15 residues. Germline assignment: CDR1 PRHDT and CDR2 FYEKMQ (reference sequence). Here the CDR3 DNA reads TGTGCCAGCAGGGGGGCGGGCTCGGGCACCGGGGAGCTGTTTTTT. Amino acids: CASRGAGSGTGELFF.

The rearrangement links TRBV15 to TRBJ1-3; tentative D call: TRBD1 (6 bases). In germline, CDR1 is LNHNV, CDR2 YYDKDF (reference sequence). This CDR3 spans 14 amino acids. The V and J ends lost 5 bases and 4 bases respectively, with 12 bases between them. The CDR3 DNA reads TGTGCCACCAGCCCACAGGGAGCAGGAAACACCATATATTTT. It is translated as CATSPQGAGNTIYF.

V usage is TRBV7-9 and J usage is TRBJ2-5; weak D call: TRBD1 (5 bases). The CDR3 has 15 residues. Germline CDR1 reads SEHNR; CDR2 reads FQNEAQ (reference sequence). V was cut by 5 bases and J by 0 bases, with 13 bases left in between. CDR3 region: CASSHFDRYQETQYF. Written as DNA, the CDR3 is TGTGCCAGCAGCCACTTCGACAGATACCAAGAGACCCAGTACTTC. The variable domain in full, with the rest retrieved from reference TRBV7-9 and TRBJ2-5, is DTGVSQNPRHKITKRGQNVTFRCDPISEHNRLYWYRQTLGQGPEFLTYFQNEAQLEKSRLLSDRFSAERPKGSFSTLEIQRTEQGDSAMYLCASSHFDRYQETQYFGPGTRLLVL.

The chain couples TRBV11-1 to TRBJ2-1, with 11 bases lining up with TRBD2. The germline V gene encodes CDR1 SGHAT and CDR2 FQDESV (reference sequence). Germline trimming cut 5 bases from V and 7 bases from J; bases unmatched to any gene: 7. The CDR3 runs 15 residues. CDR3 residues: CASSPRVAGGNEQFF. The CDR3 DNA follows: TGTGCCAGCAGCCCTAGGGTAGCGGGGGGGAATGAGCAGTTCTTC.

The gene calls are TRBV12-5 and TRBJ2-1; 7 nucleotides agree with TRBD2. J was trimmed by 0 bases and V by 4 bases; bases with no gene match: 9. Germline assignment: CDR1 LGHNT and CDR2 FRNRAP. The CDR3 length is 17 residues. In DNA, the CDR3 is TGTGCTAGTGGTTGGAGGCGGGGGAAGGGCTCCTACAATGAGCAGTTCTTC. Protein: CASGWRRGKGSYNEQFF.

This clone came up a few times. The CDR3 bases are TGTGCCAGCAGCTTAATAGCGGGGGGCTCGGGCGGGGAGCTGTTTTTT. Protein sequence: CASSLIAGGSGGELFF. The chain carries TRBV5-5 and TRBJ2-2, with TRBD2 matching over 10 bases. CDR3 length: 16 amino acids. Germline-derived CDR1 and CDR2 are SGHKS and YYEKEE (reference sequence). The ends lost 2 bases at V and 7 bases at J; junction bases unmatched: 8.

J is TRBJ1-5 and V is TRBV2; 7 bases agree with TRBD1. The CDR3 consists of 14 residues. The germline V gene has CDR1 SNHLY and CDR2 FYNNEI. Losses at the gene ends were 4 bases for V and 6 bases for J; bases not matched to a gene: 6. Here the CDR3 DNA reads TGTGCCAGCAGTGCGGACAGGCCCGGTCAGCCCCAGCATTTT. Amino acid sequence: CASSADRPGQPQHF.

The CDR3 coding sequence is TGTGCCAGCAGTCCGGGATTATATAATTCACCCCTCCACTTT. Protein sequence: CASSPGLYNSPLHF. The chain combines TRBV6-5 with TRBJ1-6; D unresolved. This CDR3 is 14 amino acids long. V was cut by 5 bases and J by 4 bases, with 9 bases left in between. CDR1 MNHEY and CDR2 SVGAGI come from the germline V gene.

The CDR3: CASSPSGGTTGELFF. The DNA of the CDR3 is TGTGCCAGCAGCCCTAGCGGGGGGACCACCGGGGAGCTGTTTTTT. V usage is TRBV5-5 and J usage is TRBJ2-2; 11 nucleotides line up with TRBD2. Germline loops: CDR1 SGHKS, CDR2 YYEKEE (reference sequence). V trimming: 4 bases; J trimming: 4 bases; junction bases outside the gene matches: 3. This CDR3 has 15 amino acids.

V and J are TRBV12-5 and TRBJ2-7; TRBD1 is a possible D gene (5 bases). The CDR3 length is 12 residues. Germline V gene sequence: CDR1 LGHNT, CDR2 FRNRAP. Trimming removed 7 bases from V and 3 bases from J, with 10 bases in between. The CDR3 coding sequence is TGTGCTAGTGCCCAGGGCTACTACGAGCAGTACTTC. It encodes CASAQGYYEQYF. The whole variable domain, remainder taken from reference TRBV12-5 and TRBJ2-7, is DARVTQTPRHKVTEMGQEVTMRCQPILGHNTVFWYRQTMMQGLELLAYFRNRAPLDDSGMPKDRFSAEMPDATLATLKIQPSEPRDSAVYFCASAQGYYEQYFGPGTRLTVT.